The clone carrying this T cell receptor beta chain was found a few times. What it recognizes is unknown. The data originate from a study of cytomegalovirus exposure and HLA in healthy donors. Study results and caveats: Roughly even sequencing depth across donors was the assumption behind the presence/absence analyses. In a later analysis, an Asian-associated ancestry cluster reportedly showed fewer N-insertions than the roughly 650-donor mean.

The CDR3 is made up of 15 amino acids. V was clipped by 1 base and J by 2 bases, with 11 bases between them. Germline V gene lookup returns CDR1 MGHRA and CDR2 YSYEKL. In the PCR, 60 Vbeta and 13 Jbeta primers were used. Using immunoSEQ multiplex PCR, the repertoire was profiled, and TCRdb retains in-frame clones only, with some absent. The sample consists of about 190,000 clones, 80% of them appearing once. This chain links TRBV4-1 with TRBJ1-1; possibly TRBD1 for D (6 bases). The source material was PBMCs. The clonotype was recovered from a boy aged 5 to 17 in good health and CMV-seronegative. The CDR3, as DNA: TGCGCCAGCAGCCAAGTCCGGACAGAAAACACTGAAGCTTTCTTT. Translation: CASSQVRTENTEAFF.